These 8 T cell receptor beta chains originate from one sample sequenced in a study of T cells in localized non-small cell lung cancer. Measured with immunoSEQ multiplex PCR; TCRdb has only the in-frame clones, and not every one. The sample yields about 33,000 clones, 87% seen once. Sequencing was performed on peripheral blood mononuclear cells, taken before any cancer treatment. The receptors stem from a man aged 40 to 70 with stage III lung adenocarcinoma.

CDR3: CASSSGSAGGNSPLHF. DNA for the CDR3: TGTGCCAGCAGTTCCGGGAGCGCTGGCGGGAATTCACCCCTCCACTTT. The genes are TRBV28 and TRBJ1-6, with no clear D. The V and J ends lost 4 bases and 7 bases respectively, with 17 bases between them. This CDR3 comprises 16 residues. Germline V gene lookup returns CDR1 MDHEN and CDR2 SYDVKM.

The rearrangement links TRBV4-1 to TRBJ2-1; TRBD2 might be the D (6 bases). V was shortened by 0 bases and J by 2 bases, with 11 bases between the two germline ends. This CDR3 has 16 amino acids. Germline assignment: CDR1 MGHRA and CDR2 YSYEKL. CDR3: CASSQDRDFPYNEQFF. The CDR3 DNA sequence: TGCGCCAGCAGCCAAGATCGGGACTTTCCCTACAATGAGCAGTTCTTC.

The genes are TRBV7-2 and TRBJ2-3; TRBD1 agrees at 7 bases. This CDR3 region has 15 residues. Looked up from germline, CDR1 is SGHTA and CDR2 is FQGNSA. V lost 3 bases, J lost 0 bases, and 3 bases stayed unmatched. The CDR3 nucleotides are TGTGCCAGCAGCTTGGGACAGAGTAGCACAGATACGCAGTATTTT. This codes for CASSLGQSSTDTQYF.

The chain has TRBV7-2 and TRBJ1-5; the D gene is possibly TRBD1 (6 bases). V was trimmed by 3 bases and J by 4 bases, leaving 10 bases between them. This CDR3 comprises 14 residues. The V gene's germline CDR1 is SGHTA and CDR2 FQGNSA. CDR3 sequence (DNA): TGTGCCAGCAGCTTTACAGGGAGTAATCAGCCCCAGCATTTT. Protein sequence: CASSFTGSNQPQHF.

The chain uses TRBV6-6 and TRBJ1-5, with no clear D. V lost 0 bases, J lost 7 bases, and 4 bases lay in between. Germline-derived CDR1 and CDR2 are MNHNY and SVGAGI (reference sequence). This CDR3 has 12 amino acids. The CDR3: CASSYSEQPQHF. The CDR3 DNA sequence: TGTGCCAGCAGTTACTCAGAACAGCCCCAGCATTTT.

In DNA, the CDR3 is TGCGCCAGCAGCCAAGATTTCCTAACGGGCACTGAAGCTTTCTTT. Translated: CASSQDFLTGTEAFF. This chain connects TRBV4-3 to TRBJ1-1; D unresolved. V lost 0 bases and J lost 4, with 12 bases in between. CDR3 length: 15 residues. CDR1 is LGHNA and CDR2 is YSLEER in the germline V gene.

This sequence joins TRBV30 and TRBJ2-7; no firm D call. Germline V gives CDR1 GTSNPN, CDR2 SVGIG (reference sequence). This CDR3 has 16 amino acids. The V end was cut by 2 bases, the J end by 10 bases, with 27 bases between. CDR3 DNA sequence: TGTGCCTGGAGTTTGACCCTATGGACCGATCAGTTCGTCCAGTACTTC. Residues: CAWSLTLWTDQFVQYF.

This clone was observed a single time. The chain uses TRBV18 and TRBJ2-3; the D gene is possibly TRBD1 (7 bases). Looked up from germline, CDR1 is KGHSH and CDR2 is LQKENI. V shed 5 bases and J shed 0 bases, with 12 bases lying between them. This CDR3 comprises 15 residues. The DNA of the CDR3 is TGTGCCAGCTCAGCGGGACAGCTCAGCACAGATACGCAGTATTTT. This encodes CASSAGQLSTDTQYF. The full variable domain, completed using reference TRBV18 and TRBJ2-3, is NAGVMQNPRHLVRRRGQEARLRCSPMKGHSHVYWYRQLPEEGLKFMVYLQKENIIDESGMPKERFSAEFPKEGPSILRIQQVVRGDSAAYFCASSAGQLSTDTQYFGPGTRLTVL.